This section outlines one T cell receptor beta chain sequence together with its context. The antigen is undetermined. The data derive from a study of T cell responses to AZD1222 COVID-19 vaccine. Study-wide findings and caveats: White British people made up most donors, females outnumbered males, and clonal diversity was possibly underestimated. Targeting of unmutated variant regions was reportedly seen in nearly half of spike-specific TCRs. Vaccine-related CD4 TCRs covered spike, predominating at 160-218 and 743-854. Among AZD1222 vaccinees, only six or seven were seropositive at baseline.

The protocol was immunoSEQ multiplex PCR, while the TCRdb copy is restricted to in-frame clones and leaves out a portion. The sample yields 110,000 to 150,000 clones, about 90% seen once. Germline V lookup: CDR1 GTSNPN, CDR2 SVGIG (reference sequence). V was pared by 2 bases and J by 4 bases, with 12 bases between. The CDR3 runs 14 residues. The rearrangement links TRBV30 to TRBJ1-3; TRBD1 might be the D (6 bases). This sample comprised peripheral blood, obtained on day 0 of AZD1222 vaccination. This sequence originates from an adult in good health. In nucleotides, the CDR3 is TGTGCCTGGAGTCCGGACAGAGGGGGAAACACCATATATTTT. As protein: CAWSPDRGGNTIYF.